Listed below are T cell receptor beta chains from one sample, sequenced in a study of preoperative IRX-2 immunotherapy in early breast cancer. The protocol was immunoSEQ multiplex PCR, while the TCRdb copy is restricted to in-frame clones and leaves out a portion. The repertoire holds around 2,700 clones, with roughly three quarters as singletons. The material sequenced was tumor tissue, taken after IRX-2 immunotherapy. Every receptor here comes from a human donor with breast cancer. Each CDR3 is given with its conserved first and last residue. A D gene is named only where the DNA matches it firmly. Size values are once, few and many counts, or a class for expanded clones, and some rows have none.

>TRBJ2-7|TRBV28|-|-
TGTGCCAGCAGCGAGGCTCCACCCTTCTACGAGCAGTACTTC
CASSEAPPFYEQYF
>TRBJ1-6|TRBV28|large|-
TGTGCCAGCAGTTTACGTGGCTCCTATAATTCACCCCTCCACTTT
CASSLRGSYNSPLHF
>TRBJ2-2|TRBV11-3|large|-
TGTGCCAGCAGCTCGGCAGGGGAAATAGTTACCGGGGAGCTGTTTTTT
CASSSAGEIVTGELFF
>TRBJ2-2|TRBV19|large|-
TGTGCCAGTAGTGTTCGGGATACCGGGGAGCTGTTTTTT
CASSVRDTGELFF
>TRBJ1-2|TRBV11-3|large|TRBD1
TGTGCCAGCAGCTTGCTCGGCGGGACAGATACCTATGGCTACACCTTC
CASSLLGGTDTYGYTF
>TRBJ1-6|TRBV6-8|-|-
TGTGCCACTGCGTCGGTAAATTCACCCCTCCACTTT
CATASVNSPLHF
>TRBJ2-7|TRBV19|-|-
TGTGCCAGTAGCCTACAGGGTGCGAAGCAGTACTTC
CASSLQGAKQYF
>TRBJ1-5|TRBV28|-|TRBD1
TGTGCCAGCAGCGACAGGGGCAATCAGCCCCAGCATTTT
CASSDRGNQPQHF
>TRBJ2-6|TRBV5-1|-|-
TGCGCCAGCAGCTTGGCTGCAACGGGGGCCAACGTCCTGACTTTC
CASSLAATGANVLTF
>TRBJ2-5|TRBV5-1|-|TRBD2
TGCGCCAGCACCCCTCTAGCGGGAGGACAAGAGACCCAGTACTTC
CASTPLAGGQETQYF
>TRBJ2-5|TRBV6-8|few|TRBD1
TGTGCCAGCAGCGGGACAGCCCAAGAGACCCAGTACTTC
CASSGTAQETQYF
>TRBJ1-2|TRBV19|-|TRBD1
TGTGCCAGTAGGACCTCGACAGGGAACTATGGCTACACCTTC
CASRTSTGNYGYTF
>TRBJ2-3|TRBV12-5|-|TRBD2
TGTGCTAGTGGTTTGTGGACTAGTCGTGGCACAGATACGCAGTATTTT
CASGLWTSRGTDTQYF
>TRBJ2-7|TRBV28|-|-
TGTGCCAGCAGTTTATTGGGACTCGAGCAGTACTTC
CASSLLGLEQYF
>TRBJ1-2|TRBV22-1|once|-
TGTGCCAGCAGTCTACCCGGGACAGGGAACTATGGCTACACCTTC
CASSLPGTGNYGYTF
>TRBJ2-5|TRBV15|-|-
TGTGCCACCAGCAGAGAAGACACCCACTACGGGGAGACCCAGTACTTC
CATSREDTHYGETQYF
>TRBJ2-2|TRBV6-8|few|TRBD2
TGTGCCAGCAAGAGCAGGACTAGCGGGCGGACCGGGGAGCTGTTTTTT
CASKSRTSGRTGELFF
>TRBJ1-1|TRBV19|-|-
TGTGCCAGTAGTATAGGAACAGCCCTCGAAGCTTTCTTT
CASSIGTALEAFF
>TRBJ2-7|TRBV6-8|few|-
TGTGCCAGCAGTTACACCCCGACGTGGGAGCAGTACTTC
CASSYTPTWEQYF
>TRBJ1-5|TRBV11-3|large|-
TGTGCCAGCAGCGTCACAGGGCTGGATCAGCCCCAGCATTTT
CASSVTGLDQPQHF
>TRBJ1-5|TRBV30|-|-
TGTGCCTGGGGAGACGGGTACAATCAGCCCCAGCATTTT
CAWGDGYNQPQHF
>TRBJ2-7|TRBV19|-|TRBD2
TGTGCCAGTAGCTTCCTAGCGGGAGTCGGCGAGCAGTACTTC
CASSFLAGVGEQYF
>TRBJ2-2|TRBV18|-|-
TGTGCCAGCTCTCCCGGGACCGCCGAAACGAACACCGGGGAGCTGTTTTTT
CASSPGTAETNTGELFF
>TRBJ1-5|TRBV6-8|large|-
TGTGCCAGCCGAGAAGGGAATCAGCCCCAGCATTTT
CASREGNQPQHF
>TRBJ1-6|TRBV6-8|once|-
TGTGCCAGCAGTATTAGTCCAGGGAACTCACCCCTCCACTTT
CASSISPGNSPLHF
>TRBJ2-7|TRBV2|-|TRBD1
TGTGCCAGCAGCCCCGGGACAGGGGTCTCCGAGCAGTACTTC
CASSPGTGVSEQYF
>TRBJ1-6|TRBV6-8|-|-
TGTGCCAGCAGTGCCTCGGACTTGGGGGATTCACCCCTCCACTTT
CASSASDLGDSPLHF
>TRBJ2-3|TRBV11-3|-|-
TGTGCCAGCAGCTTAGGGGCGGGGGCCGGTAGAGCAGATACGCAGTATTTT
CASSLGAGAGRADTQYF
>TRBJ2-5|TRBV10-2|-|TRBD2
TGCGCCAGCAGTGTGGGCGGGAGTGGGGCCCAAGAGACCCAGTACTTC
CASSVGGSGAQETQYF
>TRBJ1-5|TRBV19|-|-
TGTGCCAGTAGTTACACCTTACCCTCGGGGGGAGGCCAGCCCCAGCATTTT
CASSYTLPSGGGQPQHF
>TRBJ1-1|TRBV6-1|-|TRBD1
TGTGCCAGCAGTGAAGCCCCGGCGGGACAGGGGGCTTTTCGAGGCACTGAAGCTTTCTTT
CASSEAPAGQGAFRGTEAFF
>TRBJ2-5|TRBV6-8|-|TRBD2
TGTGCCAGCAATAAAGCGGGAGCCGGGGAGACCCAGTACTTC
CASNKAGAGETQYF
>TRBJ1-4|TRBV6-9|-|-
TGTGCCAGCAGTGCCCATAATGAAAAACTGTTTTTT
CASSAHNEKLFF
>TRBJ2-2|TRBV28|-|-
TGTGCCAGCAGTTCCCTGGGATGGGGAGACGGTACCGGGGAGCTGTTTTTT
CASSSLGWGDGTGELFF
>TRBJ1-5|TRBV19|-|-
TGTGCCCCCCAGAGCGCTCAGCCCCAGCATTTT
CAPQSAQPQHF
>TRBJ2-1|TRBV11-3|large|-
TGTGCCAGCTGGGGTAGCGTGGGATACAATGAGCAGTTCTTC
CASWGSVGYNEQFF